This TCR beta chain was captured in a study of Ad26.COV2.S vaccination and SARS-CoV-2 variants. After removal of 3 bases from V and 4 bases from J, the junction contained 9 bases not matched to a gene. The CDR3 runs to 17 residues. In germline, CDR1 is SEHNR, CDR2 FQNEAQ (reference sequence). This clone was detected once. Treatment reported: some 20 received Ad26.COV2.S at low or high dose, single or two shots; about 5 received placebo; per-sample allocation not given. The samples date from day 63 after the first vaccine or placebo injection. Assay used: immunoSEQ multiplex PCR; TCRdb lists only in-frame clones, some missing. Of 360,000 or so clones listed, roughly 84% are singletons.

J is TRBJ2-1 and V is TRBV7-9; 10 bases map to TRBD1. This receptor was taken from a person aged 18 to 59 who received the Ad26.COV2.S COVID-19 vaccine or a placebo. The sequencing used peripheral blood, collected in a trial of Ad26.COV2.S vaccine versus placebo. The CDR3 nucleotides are TGTGCCAGCAGCTTGGCCCAATGGACAGGGGGATACAATGAGCAGTTCTTC. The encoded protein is CASSLAQWTGGYNEQFF.